Sequencing of this T cell receptor beta chain was carried out in a study of beta chain features in type 1 diabetes. Study details: When patients were set against healthy donors, age, gender and cell yields were similar. Study observations and caveats: Sequencing the cDNA could make cells with high TCR expression show up more than they should. The similarity of naive, central memory and Treg TCRB repertoires appeared greater among patients than among healthy donors.

Isolated RNA was reverse transcribed in full, so expressed TCRB transcripts were sequenced. Data came from immunoSEQ multiplex PCR; TCRdb stores just in-frame clones and leaves some out. The sample consists of approximately 150,000 clones, roughly 9.7% of them appearing once. Germline V lookup: CDR1 LNHDA, CDR2 SQIVND (reference sequence). Deletions cut 5 bases from V and 0 bases from J, with 17 bases between. The CDR3 extends over 17 amino acids. Details on this clone: Antigen: not known.

On average, the one heparinised blood draw given by each donor was approximately 0.12 L. Sequences were obtained from central memory CD4+ T cells from blood. The origin of this receptor is a woman aged 40 to 49 in good health. This sequence joins TRBV19 and TRBJ1-3, with D perhaps TRBD1 (5 bases). CDR3 amino acids: CASSPSFWGVSGNTIYF. The CDR3 DNA reads as TGTGCCAGTAGTCCCTCGTTTTGGGGGGTCTCTGGAAACACCATATATTTT.